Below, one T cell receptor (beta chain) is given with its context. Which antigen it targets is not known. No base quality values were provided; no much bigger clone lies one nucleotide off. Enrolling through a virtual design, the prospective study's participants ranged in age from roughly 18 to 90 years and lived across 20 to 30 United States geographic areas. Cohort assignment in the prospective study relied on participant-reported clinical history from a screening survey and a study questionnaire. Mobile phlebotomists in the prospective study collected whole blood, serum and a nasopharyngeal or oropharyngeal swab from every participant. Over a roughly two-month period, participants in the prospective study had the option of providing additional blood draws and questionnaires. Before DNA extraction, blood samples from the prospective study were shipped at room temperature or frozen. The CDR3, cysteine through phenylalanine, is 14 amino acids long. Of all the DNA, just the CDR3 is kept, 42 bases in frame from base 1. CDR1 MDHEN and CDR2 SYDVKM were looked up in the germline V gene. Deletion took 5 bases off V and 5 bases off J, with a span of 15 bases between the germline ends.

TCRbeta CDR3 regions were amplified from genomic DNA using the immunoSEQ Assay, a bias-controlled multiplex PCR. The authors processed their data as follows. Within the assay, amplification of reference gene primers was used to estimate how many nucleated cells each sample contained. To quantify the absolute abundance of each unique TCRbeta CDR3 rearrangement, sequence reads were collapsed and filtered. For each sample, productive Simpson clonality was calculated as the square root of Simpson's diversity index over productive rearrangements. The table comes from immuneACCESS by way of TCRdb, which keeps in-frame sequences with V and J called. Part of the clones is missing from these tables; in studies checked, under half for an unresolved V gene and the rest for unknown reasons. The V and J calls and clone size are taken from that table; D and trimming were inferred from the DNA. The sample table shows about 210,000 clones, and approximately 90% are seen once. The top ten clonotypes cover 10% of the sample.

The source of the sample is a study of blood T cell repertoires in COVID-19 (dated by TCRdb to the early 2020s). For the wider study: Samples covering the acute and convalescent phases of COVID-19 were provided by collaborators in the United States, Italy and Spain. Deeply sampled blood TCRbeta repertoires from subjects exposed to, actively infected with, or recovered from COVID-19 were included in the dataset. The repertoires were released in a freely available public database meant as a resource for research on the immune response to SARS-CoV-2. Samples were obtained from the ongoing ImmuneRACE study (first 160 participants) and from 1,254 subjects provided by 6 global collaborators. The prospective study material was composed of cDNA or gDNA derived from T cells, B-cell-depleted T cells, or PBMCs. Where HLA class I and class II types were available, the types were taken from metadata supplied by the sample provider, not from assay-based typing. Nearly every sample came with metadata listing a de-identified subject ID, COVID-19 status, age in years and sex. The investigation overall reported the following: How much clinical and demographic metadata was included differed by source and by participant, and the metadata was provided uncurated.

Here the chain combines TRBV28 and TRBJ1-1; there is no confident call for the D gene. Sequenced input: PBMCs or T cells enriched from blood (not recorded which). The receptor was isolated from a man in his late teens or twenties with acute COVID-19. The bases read TGTGCCAGCAGTATGAGGGCGCTGGGGACTGAAGCTTTCTTT. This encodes CASSMRALGTEAFF. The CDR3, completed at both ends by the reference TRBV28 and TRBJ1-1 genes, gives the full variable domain DVKVTQSSRYLVKRTGEKVFLECVQDMDHENMFWYRQDPGLGLRLIYFSYDVKMKEKGDIPEGYSVSREKKERFSLILESASTNQTSMYLCASSMRALGTEAFFGQGTRLTVV.